The 11 T cell receptor beta chains presented below share a single source sample, sequenced in a study of cytomegalovirus exposure and HLA in healthy donors. The PCR made use of 60 Vbeta and 13 Jbeta primers. Libraries were prepared by immunoSEQ multiplex PCR; TCRdb keeps only in-frame clonotypes and omits some of them. The sample shows fewer than 200,000 clones, approximately 78% of them seen only once. Sequencing was done on a sample of PBMCs. The receptors come from a human donor in good health.

The gene calls are TRBV19 and TRBJ1-1, with a possible D match to TRBD1 (6 bases). This CDR3 is built from 15 residues. Germline loops: CDR1 LNHDA, CDR2 SQIVND (reference sequence). V lost 10 bases and J lost 1, with 19 bases in between. The DNA for the CDR3 is TGTGCCATCACAGGGCAGGCGGGCGGGAACACTGAAGCTTTCTTT. Its protein product is CAITGQAGGNTEAFF.

J is TRBJ2-3 and V is TRBV27; possibly TRBD1 for D (6 bases). Trimming took off 8 bases at V and 3 bases at J, with 9 bases between the two ends. There are 12 residues in the CDR3. Germline CDR1 MNHEY, CDR2 SMNVEV (reference sequence). CDR3 sequence (DNA): TGTGCCAGCTCGCAGGGGACAGATACGCAGTATTTT. It specifies CASSQGTDTQYF.

Comment on this clone: The junction differs from germline at one of its ends, possibly a read error. This CDR3 is also generated by other DNA sequences in the sample. The chain combines TRBV13 with TRBJ2-7, with 10 bases that match TRBD1. The CDR3 spans 16 residues. Per germline, CDR1 PRHDT and CDR2 FYEKMQ (reference sequence). CDR3 residues: CASSPGGTGAPYGQYF. CDR3 nucleotides: TGTGCCAGCAGCCCCGGGGGGACAGGGGCCCCCTACGGGCAGTACTTC.

The count of this clone is one. V gene TRBV6-5 combines with J gene TRBJ2-3; TRBD1 matches at 11 bases. The CDR3 contains 15 residues. Germline assignment: CDR1 MNHEY and CDR2 SVGAGI. V trimming: 6 bases; J trimming: 4 bases; junction bases outside the gene matches: 6. For the CDR3, the DNA is TGTGCCAGCAGAATTGGACAGGGGGCGGCAGATACGCAGTATTTT. This encodes CASRIGQGAADTQYF.

The rearrangement links TRBV4-2 to TRBJ1-4; D is possibly TRBD1 (5 bases). The ends were cut back, 2 bases at V and 0 bases at J, with 16 bases in the middle. Germline values: CDR1 LGHNA, CDR2 YNFKEQ. The CDR3 contains 18 residues. The CDR3 region has the DNA TGTGCCAGCAGCCAAAAAGCGGGGGATGAGGCAACTAATGAAAAACTGTTTTTT. It encodes CASSQKAGDEATNEKLFF.

The CDR3 protein is CASSLTGAGFSGANVLTF. Here the CDR3 DNA reads TGTGCCAGCAGCTTAACGGGCGCAGGGTTCTCTGGGGCCAACGTCCTGACTTTC. This rearrangement joins TRBV7-3 to TRBJ2-6; weak D call: TRBD1 (5 bases). Germline CDR1 is SGHTA and CDR2 is FQGTGA. The length of the CDR3 is 18 residues. V lost 0 bases, J lost 0 bases, and 12 bases lay in between.

The rearrangement joins TRBV7-9 to TRBJ2-7; weak D call: TRBD1 (6 bases). Germline loops: CDR1 SEHNR, CDR2 FQNEAQ (reference sequence). The CDR3 runs 14 residues. Between the trimmed V and J ends, which lost 5 bases and 5 bases, there was a span of 16 bases. For the CDR3, the DNA is TGTGCCAGCAGCCCATTACAGGGCAAAGACGAGCAGTACTTC. Amino acid sequence: CASSPLQGKDEQYF.

This clone was counted many times. The rearrangement uses TRBV4-1 and TRBJ2-5; tentatively, D is TRBD1 (5 bases). The CDR3 length is 15 residues. With 3 bases removed from V and 3 bases from J, the gap between germline ends came to 14 bases. CDR1 and CDR2 (germline): MGHRA, YSYEKL. The CDR3 DNA reads as TGCGCCAGCAGCCATCCCCGACAGATGGAAGAGACCCAGTACTTC. Protein: CASSHPRQMEETQYF.

In its sample, this clone was seen many times. Other DNA sequences of this sample code for an identical CDR3. The chain uses TRBV19 and TRBJ1-5, with D tentatively TRBD1 (5 bases). Trimming cost V 5 bases and J 4 bases, with 6 bases left between them. Germline loops: CDR1 LNHDA, CDR2 SQIVND (reference sequence). The CDR3 length is 12 residues. DNA for the CDR3: TGTGCCAGTAGTCGGGGGAATCAGCCCCAGCATTTT. Translation gives CASSRGNQPQHF.

This chain joins TRBV19 and TRBJ1-1; D ambiguous. This CDR3 is built from 14 residues. Trimming removed 5 bases from V and 0 bases from J, with 10 bases in between. The germline CDR1 and CDR2 sequences are LNHDA and SQIVND (reference sequence). CDR3 region: CASSLTTMNTEAFF. The CDR3 DNA reads TGTGCCAGTAGTCTGACAACCATGAACACTGAAGCTTTCTTT. Filled out from reference TRBV19 and TRBJ1-1, the complete variable domain reads DGGITQSPKYLFRKEGQNVTLSCEQNLNHDAMYWYRQDPGQGLRLIYYSQIVNDFQKGDIAEGYSVSREKKESFPLTVTSAQKNPTAFYLCASSLTTMNTEAFFGQGTRLTVV.

This rearrangement joins TRBV6-6 to TRBJ1-2; D is unresolved. The germline CDR1 and CDR2 sequences are MNHNY and SVGAGI (reference sequence). V was shortened by 2 bases and J by 8 bases, with 9 bases between the two germline ends. The CDR3 runs 12 residues. In DNA, the CDR3 is TGTGCCAGCAGTTACCAAGCGGGGGGCTACACCTTC. It is translated as CASSYQAGGYTF.